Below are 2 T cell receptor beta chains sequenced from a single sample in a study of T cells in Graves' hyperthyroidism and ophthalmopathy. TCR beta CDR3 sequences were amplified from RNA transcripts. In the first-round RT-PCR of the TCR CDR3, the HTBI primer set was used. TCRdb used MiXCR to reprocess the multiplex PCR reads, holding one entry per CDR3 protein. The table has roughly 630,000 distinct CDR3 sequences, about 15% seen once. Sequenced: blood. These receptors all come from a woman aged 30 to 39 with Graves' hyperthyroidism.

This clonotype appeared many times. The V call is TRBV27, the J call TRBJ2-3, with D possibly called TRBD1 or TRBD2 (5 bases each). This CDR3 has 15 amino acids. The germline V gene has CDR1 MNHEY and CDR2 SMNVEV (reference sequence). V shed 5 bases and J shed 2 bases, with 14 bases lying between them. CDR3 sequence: CASSTSRDHTDTQYF. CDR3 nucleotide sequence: TGTGCCAGCAGTACAAGCAGGGACCACACAGATACGCAGTATTTT.

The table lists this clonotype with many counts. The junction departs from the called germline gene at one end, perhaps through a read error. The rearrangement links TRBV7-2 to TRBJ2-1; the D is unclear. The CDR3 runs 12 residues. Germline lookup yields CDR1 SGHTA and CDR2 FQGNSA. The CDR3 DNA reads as TGTGCCAGCAGAATACCCTATAATGAGCAGTTCTTC. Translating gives CASRIPYNEQFF. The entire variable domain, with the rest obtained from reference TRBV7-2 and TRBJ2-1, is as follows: GAGVSQSPSNKVTEKGKDVELRCDPISGHTALYWYRQSLGQGLEFLIYFQGNSAPDKSGLPSDRFSAERTGGSVSTLTIQRTQQEDSAVYLCASRIPYNEQFFGPGTRLTVL.